This entry features one TCR beta chain sequence. The sample is drawn from a study of blood T cell repertoires in COVID-19. As for the study in general: COVID-19 samples collected from the United States, Italy and Spain covered acute and convalescent phases. T cells, B-cell-depleted T cells, or PBMCs provided the cDNA or gDNA that served as material.

In germline, CDR1 is LNHDA, CDR2 SQIVND (reference sequence). The length of the CDR3 is 15 residues. The trim removed 5 bases at V and 4 bases at J, leaving 7 bases unmatched. Per the original methods: Counts of nucleated cells, estimated from reference gene primer amplification, were obtained. Clones were read by immunoSEQ multiplex PCR, and TCRdb kept only the in-frame ones, dropping some. For V, J and clone size, that table is used; D and trimming come from the DNA. The table lists some 160,000 clones, roughly 77% of them singletons. Sequencing input: peripheral blood. This rearrangement joins TRBV19 to TRBJ1-4; TRBD1 aligns across 7 bases. This sequence was found in a man in his sixties with acute or convalescent COVID-19. CDR3 region: CASSAGTVLNEKLFF. In DNA form, the CDR3 reads TGTGCCAGTAGTGCGGGGACAGTCCTTAATGAAAAACTGTTTTTT.